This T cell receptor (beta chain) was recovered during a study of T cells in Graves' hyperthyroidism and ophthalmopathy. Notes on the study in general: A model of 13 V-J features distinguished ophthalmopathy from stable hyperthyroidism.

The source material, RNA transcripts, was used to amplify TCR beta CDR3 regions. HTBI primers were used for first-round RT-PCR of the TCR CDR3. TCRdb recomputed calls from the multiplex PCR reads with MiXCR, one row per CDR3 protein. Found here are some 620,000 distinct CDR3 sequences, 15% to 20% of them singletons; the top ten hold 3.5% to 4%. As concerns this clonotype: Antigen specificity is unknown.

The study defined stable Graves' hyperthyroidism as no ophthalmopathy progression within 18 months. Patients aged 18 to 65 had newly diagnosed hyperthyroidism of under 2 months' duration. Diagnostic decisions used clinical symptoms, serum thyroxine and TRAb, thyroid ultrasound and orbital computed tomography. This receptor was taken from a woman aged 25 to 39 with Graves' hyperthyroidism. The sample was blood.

CDR3 DNA: TGTGCCAGCAGTTTGTTTGGGACAGGTTTGTACGAGCAGTACTTC. Encoded protein: CASSLFGTGLYEQYF. The chain joins TRBV28 to TRBJ2-7; 8 bases are a match to TRBD1. Germline V gives CDR1 MDHEN, CDR2 SYDVKM. CDR3 length: 15 amino acids. V was pared by 3 bases and J by 4 bases, with 8 bases of the junction left unmatched.